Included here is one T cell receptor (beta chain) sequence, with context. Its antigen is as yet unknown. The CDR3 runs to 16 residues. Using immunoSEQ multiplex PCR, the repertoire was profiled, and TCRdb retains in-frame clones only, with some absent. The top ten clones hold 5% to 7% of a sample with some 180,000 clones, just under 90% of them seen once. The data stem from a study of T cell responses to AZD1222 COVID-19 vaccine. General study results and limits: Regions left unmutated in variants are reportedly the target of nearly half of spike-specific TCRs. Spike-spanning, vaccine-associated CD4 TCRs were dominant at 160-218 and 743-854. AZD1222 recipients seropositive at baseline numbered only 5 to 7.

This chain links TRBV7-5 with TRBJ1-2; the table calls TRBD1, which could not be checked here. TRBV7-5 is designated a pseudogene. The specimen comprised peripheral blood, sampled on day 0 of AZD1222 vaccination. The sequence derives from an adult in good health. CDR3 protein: CARSLGQGAIFYGYTF. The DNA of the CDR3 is TGTGCCAGAAGCTTAGGACAGGGGGCAATTTTTTATGGCTACACCTTC.